This is a list of T cell receptor beta chains from one sample in a study of patients and donors after allogeneic stem cell transplantation. A single record per CDR3 protein comes from TCRdb applying MiXCR to the RT-PCR reads. The repertoire holds 900,000 to 1,000,000 distinct CDR3 sequences, with roughly 18% as singletons. Material for sequencing was blood, either unsorted or a sorted T cell fraction (not recorded which). These receptors originate from a human donor who was either an allogeneic HSCT recipient or a stem cell or donor lymphocyte infusion donor (not recorded which). It is not recorded whose cells these are; they may come from a transplant donor. CDR3s include the opening cysteine and the closing phenylalanine or tryptophan. The D gene is left open where the match is weak. Size is stated for part of the rows, as once, few or many counts, or as a class when the clone is expanded.

J: TRBJ1-2; D: .; size: .; V: TRBV20-1; CDR3: CSAREGTNYGYTF; DNA: TGCAGTGCTAGAGAGGGAACCAACTATGGCTACACCTTC
J: TRBJ2-4; D: .; size: few; V: TRBV10-3; CDR3: CAISEEDMRRLNIQYF; DNA: TGTGCCATCAGTGAAGAGGACATGAGGCGGCTAAACATTCAGTACTTC
J: TRBJ2-1; D: .; size: few; V: TRBV7-8; CDR3: CASSPRQRSTYNEQFF; DNA: TGTGCCAGCAGCCCGAGACAGAGGAGCACCTACAATGAGCAGTTCTTC
J: TRBJ1-2; D: .; size: .; V: TRBV24-1; CDR3: CATSDTVYGYTF; DNA: TGTGCCACCAGTGATACCGTCTATGGCTACACCTTC
J: TRBJ2-3; D: TRBD1; size: few; V: TRBV9; CDR3: CASSYRRGQGAPDTQYF; DNA: TGTGCCAGCAGCTACCGAAGGGGACAGGGTGCTCCAGATACGCAGTATTTT
J: TRBJ2-7; D: .; size: few; V: TRBV28; CDR3: CASSAGAPLSYEQYF; DNA: TGTGCCAGCAGCGCAGGGGCCCCCCTTTCCTACGAGCAGTACTTC
J: TRBJ2-3; D: .; size: .; V: TRBV7-2; CDR3: CASSSGTPSTQYF; DNA: TGTGCCAGCAGCTCCGGGACCCCGTCCACGCAGTATTTT
J: TRBJ1-5; D: TRBD1; size: .; V: TRBV24-1; CDR3: CATSDHGGQGNQPQHF; DNA: TGTGCCACCAGTGACCACGGGGGACAGGGCAATCAGCCCCAGCATTTT
J: TRBJ1-4; D: .; size: few; V: TRBV18; CDR3: CASSTLSTNEKLFF; DNA: TGTGCCAGCTCAACGCTCTCAACTAATGAAAAACTGTTTTTT
J: TRBJ1-2; D: .; size: few; V: TRBV5-1; CDR3: CASSPRGSRNQYGYTF; DNA: TGCGCCAGCAGCCCCCGTGGGTCCCGCAATCAGTATGGCTACACCTTC
J: TRBJ2-1; D: TRBD1; size: .; V: TRBV5-1; CDR3: CASSSGQGRNNEQFF; DNA: TGCGCCAGCAGCTCGGGACAGGGGAGGAACAATGAGCAGTTCTTC